This T cell receptor beta chain was captured by sequencing in a study of T cells in Graves' hyperthyroidism and ophthalmopathy. Amplification yielded TCR beta CDR3 regions, with RNA transcripts as the source. Primed by the HTBI set, a first-round RT-PCR was run on the TCR CDR3. TCRdb ran MiXCR on the multiplex PCR reads and lists one entry per CDR3 protein. The sample lists around 200,000 distinct CDR3 sequences; about a sixth were seen once. Sequencing used blood. The TCR originated in a woman between 50 and 59 years old with Graves' hyperthyroidism.

In DNA form, the CDR3 reads TGTGCCAGCAATCGACTCGCCCAGATACCGGGTGAGCAGTTCTTC. Translation gives CASNRLAQIPGEQFF. The chain is built from TRBV2 and TRBJ2-1; D is undetermined. Germline V gene data show CDR1 as SNHLY and CDR2 as FYNNEI. Trimming stripped 7 bases from V and 9 bases from J, with 22 bases between. The CDR3 has 15 residues.